What follows are 26 T cell receptor beta chains derived from one specimen sequenced in a study of blood T cell repertoires in COVID-19. This table comes from immunoSEQ multiplex PCR, and its TCRdb copy is limited to in-frame clones, with some not included. The sample has about 210,000 clones, approximately 84% seen once; the top ten hold about 7.3%. The sequenced material came from peripheral blood. The receptors come from a woman between 45 and 65 years old with active or convalescent COVID-19.

Turning to this clone: One end of the junction is discordant with germline, which a read error may explain. The chain recombines TRBV18 with TRBJ1-5, with 8 bases lining up with TRBD1. The CDR3 has 14 residues. Germline values: CDR1 KGHSH, CDR2 LQKENI. The CDR3 is CASSPQGGDQPQHF. The CDR3 DNA follows: TGTGCCAGCTCGCCACAGGGGGGGGATCAGCCCCAGCATTTT.

The V call is TRBV5-1, the J call TRBJ1-1, with TRBD1 as a possible D gene (6 bases). Germline V CDR1 and CDR2: SGHRS, YFSETQ. This CDR3 contains 14 residues. Trimming stripped 3 bases from V and 0 bases from J, with 9 bases between. The CDR3 nucleotides are TGCGCCAGCAGCTCAGGACAGATGAACACTGAAGCTTTCTTT. Its translation is CASSSGQMNTEAFF. Full variable domain (missing parts from reference TRBV5-1 and TRBJ1-1): KAGVTQTPRYLIKTRGQQVTLSCSPISGHRSVSWYQQTPGQGLQFLFEYFSETQRNKGNFPGRFSGRQFSNSRSEMNVSTLELGDSALYLCASSSGQMNTEAFFGQGTRLTVV.

This chain connects TRBV25-1 to TRBJ1-6; D ambiguous. The CDR3 is made up of 13 amino acids. CDR1 MGHDK and CDR2 SYGVNS come from the germline V gene. Trimming took off 7 bases at V and 8 bases at J, with 12 bases between the two ends. The CDR3 spells CASNLNEYSPLHF. The CDR3 DNA is TGTGCCAGCAACCTGAATGAGTATTCACCCCTCCACTTT.

V and J are TRBV28 and TRBJ1-2, with D perhaps matching TRBD1 (5 bases). From germline, CDR1 is MDHEN and CDR2 SYDVKM. V lost 3 bases and J lost 6, with 14 bases in between. The CDR3 runs to 14 residues. The CDR3 spells CASSLGQQFDGYTF. The CDR3 nucleotides are TGTGCCAGCAGTTTGGGGCAGCAATTTGATGGCTACACCTTC.

This clone was observed a single time. This sequence joins TRBV28 and TRBJ1-2; 12 bases fit TRBD1. After removal of 5 bases from V and 8 bases from J, the junction contained 21 bases not matched to a gene. CDR1 is MDHEN, CDR2 SYDVKM, per germline. CDR3 length: 19 amino acids. Here the CDR3 DNA reads TGTGCCAGCAGTCCAACCCCCGGGGACAGGGGGCCGAGGTTGCAAGGCTACACCTTC. It yields the protein CASSPTPGDRGPRLQGYTF.

The V and J genes are TRBV7-6 and TRBJ1-1; TRBD1 might be the D (6 bases). This CDR3 is 16 amino acids long. V was pared by 6 bases and J by 1 base, with 18 bases between. From germline, CDR1 is SGHVS and CDR2 FNYEAQ. The CDR3 coding sequence is TGTGCCAGCAGGGCCAGACAGGCCTTGGGGAACACTGAAGCTTTCTTT. Amino acids: CASRARQALGNTEAFF.

This clone was detected once. The chain carries TRBV28 and TRBJ1-5; D gene unclear. This CDR3 contains 12 residues. Trimming took 10 bases from V and 4 from J, leaving 11 bases between them. Germline V CDR1 and CDR2: MDHEN, SYDVKM. In DNA, the CDR3 is TGTGCCACCGGACGAGGGAATCAGCCCCAGCATTTT. Its protein product is CATGRGNQPQHF.

The V and J genes are TRBV28 and TRBJ1-5; D ambiguous. Germline CDR1 reads MDHEN; CDR2 reads SYDVKM. The V gene lost 4 bases and the J gene lost 10 bases, with 17 bases spanning the gap. There are 14 residues in the CDR3. The CDR3 sequence is CASSSDGGKGPQHF. The CDR3 DNA sequence: TGTGCCAGCAGTTCCGACGGCGGCAAAGGACCCCAGCATTTT.

This chain links TRBV5-1 with TRBJ1-5, with 8 positions matching TRBD1. Germline CDR1 SGHRS, CDR2 YFSETQ. The junction had 6 bases not matched to a gene; V was cut back by 5 bases and J by 5 bases. The CDR3 length is 14 residues. CDR3 coding DNA: TGCGCCAGCAGTTCAGGGGGCAAGGATCAGCCCCAGCATTTT. Translated: CASSSGGKDQPQHF.

The chain is built from TRBV5-1 and TRBJ1-3, with D maybe TRBD1 (6 bases). V gave up 0 bases and J gave up 3 bases, with 16 bases separating them. Germline CDR1 reads SGHRS; CDR2 reads YFSETQ. This CDR3 has 17 residues. The CDR3 sequence: CASSLDQGSAGGNTIYF. As DNA, the CDR3 is TGCGCCAGCAGCTTGGATCAGGGGTCAGCAGGTGGAAACACCATATATTTT.

J is TRBJ1-1 and V is TRBV19; 8 nucleotides align to TRBD1. Germline lookup yields CDR1 LNHDA and CDR2 SQIVND (reference sequence). The V and J ends lost 5 bases and 5 bases, in that order; junction bases with no gene match: 4. The CDR3 sequence is 13 residues long. CDR3 sequence: CASSSTGGTEAFF. In DNA form, the CDR3 reads TGTGCCAGTAGTTCAACAGGGGGAACTGAAGCTTTCTTT.

V and J are TRBV20-1 and TRBJ2-1, with 7 bases that match TRBD2. This CDR3 region has 14 residues. CDR1 DFQATT and CDR2 SNEGSKA come from the germline V gene (reference sequence). Trimming at V came to 3 bases and at J to 10 bases, leaving 12 bases not matched to a gene. CDR3 nucleotides: TGCAGTGCTAGTCGCGGACTAGGGGATTTGGAGCAGTTCTTC. Translated, it gives CSASRGLGDLEQFF.

The chain joins TRBV28 to TRBJ1-5; TRBD1 matches at 8 bases. J gave up 5 bases and V 7 bases, and 10 bases lay outside the gene matches. Germline CDR1 reads MDHEN; CDR2 reads SYDVKM. This CDR3 region has 15 residues. Here the CDR3 DNA reads TGTGCCAGCAACGATGACAGGGGAAATCATCAGCCCCAGCATTTT. Translated, it gives CASNDDRGNHQPQHF. Full variable domain (missing parts from reference TRBV28 and TRBJ1-5): DVKVTQSSRYLVKRTGEKVFLECVQDMDHENMFWYRQDPGLGLRLIYFSYDVKMKEKGDIPEGYSVSREKKERFSLILESASTNQTSMYLCASNDDRGNHQPQHFGDGTRLSIL.

This clone has a single count. V and J are TRBV5-4 and TRBJ2-7; 8 nucleotides agree with TRBD1. The CDR3 has 15 amino acids. V trimming: 4 bases; J trimming: 1 base; junction bases outside the gene matches: 7. Per the germline V gene, CDR1 is SGHNT and CDR2 is YYREEE (reference sequence). The CDR3 loop reads CASSPGGAASYEQYV. In nucleotides, the CDR3 is TGTGCCAGCAGCCCAGGGGGCGCGGCTTCCTACGAGCAGTACGTC.

The chain carries TRBV11-3 and TRBJ2-1, with a weak D call TRBD2 (6 bases). Between the trimmed V and J ends, which lost 4 bases and 9 bases, there was a span of 22 bases. The CDR3 has 16 residues. Germline values: CDR1 SGHNT, CDR2 YENEEA. CDR3 nucleotides: TGTGCCAGCAGCTCCAGTCCGGGACTCTTCGCCTCTGAGCAGTTCTTC. This codes for CASSSSPGLFASEQFF.

The rearrangement uses TRBV7-2 and TRBJ2-1, with TRBD1 matching 8 bases. Germline V lookup: CDR1 SGHTA, CDR2 FQGNSA. The J segment lost 4 bases and the V segment lost 5 bases, leaving 1 base of the junction unmatched. There are 13 residues in the CDR3. DNA for the CDR3: TGTGCCAGCAGCAGGGACAGGTACAATGAGCAGTTCTTC. This sequence encodes CASSRDRYNEQFF.

This sequence joins TRBV2 and TRBJ1-1, with D possibly TRBD1 on 5 matching bases. Deletions cut 5 bases from V and 11 bases from J, with 21 bases between. The CDR3 consists of 14 residues. The germline CDR1 and CDR2 sequences are SNHLY and FYNNEI. Here the CDR3 reads CASSPHGGVDSAFF. The CDR3 DNA reads as TGTGCCAGCAGTCCTCACGGAGGGGTGGATTCGGCTTTCTTT.

The chain uses TRBV5-4 and TRBJ1-1; 12 bases line up with TRBD1. This CDR3 is built from 17 residues. The germline gives CDR1 SGHNT, CDR2 YYREEE (reference sequence). Unmatched junction bases numbered 4, after V lost 0 bases and J lost 1 base. The CDR3 here is CASSLGGTGGENTEAFF. The CDR3 DNA is TGTGCCAGCAGCTTGGGTGGGACAGGGGGCGAGAACACTGAAGCTTTCTTT.

This chain uses TRBV4-2 with TRBJ1-5; possibly TRBD1 for D (6 bases). Germline CDR1 reads LGHNA; CDR2 reads YNFKEQ. V lost 4 bases and J 8 bases, leaving 24 bases between the germline ends. The CDR3 loop spans 17 amino acids. CDR3 in amino acids: CASSPRQDPLGGEPQHF. The DNA for the CDR3 is TGTGCCAGCAGCCCCCGACAGGACCCCCTGGGTGGGGAGCCCCAGCATTTT.

This clone was observed a handful of times. The chain employs TRBV5-6 and TRBJ1-3; tentatively, D is TRBD1 (5 bases). The CDR3 runs 16 residues. The germline V gene encodes CDR1 SGHDT and CDR2 YYEEEE. V lost 7 bases and J 1 base, leaving 18 bases between the germline ends. The CDR3 bases are TGTGCCAGCGAGGCCCCCCGGGGGAGGTCTGGAAACACCATATATTTT. Translation: CASEAPRGRSGNTIYF.

This chain links TRBV2 with TRBJ1-5; D gene uncertain. The germline V gene has CDR1 SNHLY and CDR2 FYNNEI. With 5 bases removed from V and 5 bases from J, the gap between germline ends came to 13 bases. This CDR3 spans 14 amino acids. The CDR3 sequence is CASSNTIADQPQHF. CDR3 DNA sequence: TGTGCCAGCAGTAACACGATAGCCGATCAGCCCCAGCATTTT.

The CDR3 coding sequence is TGTGCCAGCAGATTCGGAGGGGGGGATCAGCCCCAGCATTTT. Its translation is CASRFGGGDQPQHF. The chain links TRBV7-9 to TRBJ1-5; tentatively, D is TRBD1 (6 bases). The CDR3 loop spans 14 amino acids. Trimming took 6 bases from V and 5 from J, leaving 14 bases between them. Looked up from germline, CDR1 is SEHNR and CDR2 is FQNEAQ (reference sequence).

The chain uses TRBV20-1 and TRBJ2-7; D may be TRBD2 (6 bases). CDR1 and CDR2 from the germline V gene are DFQATT and SNEGSKA (reference sequence). V lost 3 bases and J lost 2, with 14 bases in between. The CDR3 extends over 14 amino acids. The CDR3 loop reads CSASPAGTPYEQYV. The CDR3 DNA is TGCAGTGCTAGTCCCGCGGGAACCCCCTACGAGCAGTACGTC.

In its sample, this clone was seen a few times. The V call is TRBV3-1 (or the pseudogene TRBV3-2), the J call TRBJ1-3, with TRBD1 matching 7 bases. Per germline, CDR1 LGHDT and CDR2 YNNKEL (reference sequence). With V trimmed by 6 bases and J by 0 bases, 5 bases remained unmatched. The CDR3 is 15 amino acids. CDR3 residues: CASSDRASSGNTIYF. As DNA, the CDR3 is TGTGCCAGCAGTGACAGGGCGAGCTCTGGAAACACCATATATTTT.

The J gene is TRBJ1-3, the V gene TRBV28; D not resolved. CDR1 and CDR2 (germline): MDHEN, SYDVKM. Trimming removed 4 bases from V and 2 bases from J, with 12 bases in between. The CDR3 is 15 amino acids. CDR3 in DNA: TGTGCCAGCAGTTCGATACGGGGTACTGGAAACACCATATATTTT. It is translated as CASSSIRGTGNTIYF.

The V and J genes are TRBV5-1 and TRBJ2-3; 16 nucleotides line up with TRBD2. CDR1 and CDR2 from the germline V gene are SGHRS and YFSETQ. Germline trimming cut 4 bases from V and 6 bases from J; bases unmatched to any gene: 5. This CDR3 region has 16 residues. For the CDR3, the DNA is TGCGCCAGCAGCACACCGGGACTAGCGGGAGGGGATACGCAGTATTTT. Protein sequence: CASSTPGLAGGDTQYF.